The present T cell receptor beta chain was sequenced within a study of T cell responses to AZD1222 COVID-19 vaccine. The repertoire was sequenced with immunoSEQ multiplex PCR; TCRdb's copy has only in-frame clones and lacks some. Here the sample spans roughly 85,000 clones, roughly nine tenths being singletons. Germline V gives CDR1 SGHNT, CDR2 YYREEE (reference sequence). The CDR3 sequence is 14 residues long. V dropped 3 bases and J dropped 3; count of bases not matched to a gene: 2. The chain is built from TRBV5-4 and TRBJ2-2; 7 bases map to TRBD2. Material: peripheral blood, obtained 28 days after the second AZD1222 dose. This TCR was sampled from an adult who received the AZD1222 COVID-19 vaccine. This CDR3 is CASSSSGYTGELFF. CDR3 sequence (DNA): TGTGCCAGCAGCTCTAGCGGCTACACCGGGGAGCTGTTTTTT.